The 32 T cell receptor beta chains below come from one sample, sequenced in a study of T cell responses to AZD1222 COVID-19 vaccine (dated by TCRdb to the early 2020s). Libraries were built with the immunoSEQ multiplex PCR assay. The source is immuneACCESS, and TCRdb retained only in-frame sequences with V and J called. Part of the clones is not carried over; for the studies checked, unresolved V genes explain less than half of this, and the remainder is unexplained. In this sample the table shows roughly 150,000 clones, 85% to 95% of which occur a single time. In total, the top ten clones hold over 1.2% of the sample. The label giving this sample's time point can be read as: about 28 days (+/-7) after the second vaccine dose. This material consisted of peripheral blood, taken 28 days after the second AZD1222 dose. The receptors shown here come from an adult who received the AZD1222 COVID-19 vaccine.

The rearrangement uses TRBV18 and TRBJ2-3; no reliable D call. The CDR3 totals 13 residues. The V gene's germline CDR1 is KGHSH and CDR2 LQKENI. V gave up 6 bases and J gave up 3 bases, with 10 bases separating them. CDR3 DNA sequence: TGTGCCAGCTCCCCTTCTTGGACAGATACGCAGTATTTT. Translated, it gives CASSPSWTDTQYF.

The chain is built from TRBV5-5 and TRBJ2-7; D is unresolved. Looked up from germline, CDR1 is SGHKS and CDR2 is YYEKEE (reference sequence). This CDR3 contains 13 residues. V dropped 0 bases and J dropped 4 bases, with 8 bases sitting between them. The CDR3 DNA reads as TGTGCCAGCAGCTTGGCCACGAGTTACGAGCAGTACTTC. This codes for CASSLATSYEQYF.

This sequence joins TRBV9 and TRBJ2-4; D unclear. Germline V CDR1 and CDR2: SGDLS, YYNGEE. The CDR3 is made up of 15 amino acids. Trimming took 0 bases from V and 5 from J, leaving 12 bases between them. CDR3 coding DNA: TGTGCCAGCAGCGTAGGTCCTCTCGACGAAAACATTCAGTACTTC. This translates into CASSVGPLDENIQYF.

As regards this clone: At the DNA level, this CDR3 is encoded by other sequences in the same sample as well. The chain carries TRBV18 and TRBJ2-5; 8 positions match TRBD1. The CDR3 consists of 14 residues. V trimming: 2 bases; J trimming: 5 bases; junction bases outside the gene matches: 4. CDR1 is KGHSH and CDR2 is LQKENI in the germline V gene. The CDR3 loop reads CASSPGQGRETQYF. Written as DNA, the CDR3 is TGTGCCAGCTCACCAGGACAGGGACGGGAGACCCAGTACTTC.

V is TRBV11-3 and J is TRBJ2-3; 7 nucleotides match TRBD1. The CDR3 spans 14 residues. The V and J ends lost 2 bases and 1 base, in that order; junction bases with no gene match: 0. Per the germline V gene, CDR1 is SGHNT and CDR2 is YENEEA. CDR3 in DNA: TGTGCCAGCAGCTTAAGGGGGCGCACAGATACGCAGTATTTT. As protein: CASSLRGRTDTQYF.

This chain connects TRBV3-1 (or the pseudogene TRBV3-2) to TRBJ2-2; 10 bases are shared with TRBD2. V lost 0 bases and J lost 0; bases outside the gene matches: 4. Germline CDR1 reads LGHDT; CDR2 reads YNNKEL (reference sequence). This CDR3 is built from 18 residues. CDR3 sequence: CASSQDMTSGPNTGELFF. In DNA, the CDR3 is TGTGCCAGCAGCCAAGATATGACTAGCGGGCCGAACACCGGGGAGCTGTTTTTT.

The chain recombines TRBV3-1 (or the pseudogene TRBV3-2) with TRBJ2-7; possibly TRBD2 for D (6 bases). Trimming cost V 3 bases and J 2 bases, with 14 bases left between them. The CDR3 sequence is 15 residues long. Germline V gene data show CDR1 as LGHDT and CDR2 as YNNKEL (reference sequence). For the CDR3, the DNA is TGTGCCAGCAGCCATCGGCGGGGCTCCACCTACGAGCAGTACTTC. The encoded protein is CASSHRRGSTYEQYF.

This clone was seen a single time. The chain uses TRBV2 and TRBJ1-2, with D maybe TRBD1 (6 bases). The ends were cut back, 6 bases at V and 3 bases at J, with 8 bases in the middle. The length of the CDR3 is 12 residues. Germline CDR1 reads SNHLY; CDR2 reads FYNNEI. CDR3 sequence reads: CASRGGDYGYTF. CDR3 nucleotide sequence: TGTGCCAGCAGAGGGGGAGACTATGGCTACACCTTC.

The chain links TRBV7-6 to TRBJ2-1; D tentatively fits TRBD1 or TRBD2 (5 bases each). Trimming took 5 bases from V and 2 from J, leaving 16 bases between them. The CDR3 is made up of 16 amino acids. The germline gives CDR1 SGHVS, CDR2 FNYEAQ. The CDR3, as DNA: TGTGCCAGCAGCGTTAGTCCGGGACGGACCTACAATGAGCAGTTCTTC. Protein sequence: CASSVSPGRTYNEQFF.

The rearrangement joins TRBV10-3 to TRBJ1-2; no clear D. The CDR3 contains 14 residues. CDR1 is ENHRY and CDR2 is SYGVKD in the germline V gene. With 7 bases removed from V and 6 bases from J, the gap between germline ends came to 18 bases. DNA of the CDR3: TGTGCCATCACCGGACGGGTAGCTCCCAATGGCTACACCTTC. This sequence encodes CAITGRVAPNGYTF.

This sequence joins TRBV5-8 and TRBJ1-1; D remains unclear. There are 14 residues in the CDR3. Trimming cost V 1 base and J 1 base, with 8 bases left between them. Per the germline V gene, CDR1 is SGHTS and CDR2 is YDEGEE. The CDR3 region is CASSLWLANTEAFF. The CDR3 nucleotides read TGTGCCAGCAGCTTGTGGTTGGCGAACACTGAAGCTTTCTTT.

This rearrangement joins TRBV7-2 to TRBJ1-1; D is ambiguous. The ends were cut back, 3 bases at V and 1 base at J, with 9 bases in the middle. Germline assignment: CDR1 SGHTA and CDR2 FQGNSA. There are 14 residues in the CDR3. The DNA of the CDR3 is TGTGCCAGCAGCTTGACGGCCCAGAACACTGAAGCTTTCTTT. Protein sequence: CASSLTAQNTEAFF.

The genes are TRBV5-1 and TRBJ2-7, with D uncertain. Deletions cut 4 bases from V and 2 bases from J, with 10 bases between. CDR3 length: 13 residues. Germline V gene sequence: CDR1 SGHRS, CDR2 YFSETQ. CDR3 amino acids: CASSPGHTYEQYF. In DNA form, the CDR3 reads TGCGCCAGCAGCCCCGGCCATACCTACGAGCAGTACTTC.

The chain has TRBV30 and TRBJ1-1; possibly TRBD1 for D (5 bases). The germline CDR1 and CDR2 sequences are GTSNPN and SVGIG (reference sequence). V was trimmed by 0 bases and J by 1 base, leaving 6 bases between them. This CDR3 has 13 amino acids. CDR3 coding DNA: TGTGCCTGGAGTGTTGGGGGGAACACTGAAGCTTTCTTT. Translating it yields CAWSVGGNTEAFF.

The rearrangement links TRBV28 to TRBJ1-2; 8 nucleotides align to TRBD1. After removal of 5 bases from V and 4 bases from J, the junction contained 12 bases not matched to a gene. The CDR3 consists of 16 residues. Germline V gene data show CDR1 as MDHEN and CDR2 as SYDVKM. The CDR3: CASSPSDRGAVYGYTF. DNA for the CDR3: TGTGCCAGCAGTCCCTCCGACAGGGGCGCTGTCTATGGCTACACCTTC.

The V call is TRBV30, the J call TRBJ2-3; D is uncertain. The CDR3 length is 15 residues. The V gene's germline CDR1 is GTSNPN and CDR2 SVGIG (reference sequence). Trimming stripped 8 bases from V and 1 base from J, with 19 bases between. CDR3 in amino acids: CARKENRVGTDTQYF. The DNA for the CDR3 is TGTGCCAGGAAAGAGAATCGAGTAGGCACAGATACGCAGTATTTT. The full variable domain, completed using reference TRBV30 and TRBJ2-3, is SQTIHQWPATLVQPVGSPLSLECTVEGTSNPNLYWYRQAAGRGLQLLFYSVGIGQISSEVPQNLSASRPQDRQFILSSKKLLLSDSGFYLCARKENRVGTDTQYFGPGTRLTVL.

This clone occurred once. The chain uses TRBV12-3 or TRBV12-4 and TRBJ1-1; D unresolved. V lost 5 bases, J lost 4 bases, and 11 bases lay in between. The CDR3 sequence is 13 residues long. CDR3: CASSPLAVTEAFF. DNA for the CDR3: TGTGCCAGCAGTCCCCTCGCGGTCACTGAAGCTTTCTTT.

This chain links TRBV28 with TRBJ1-3, with D possibly TRBD1 on 6 matching bases. This CDR3 spans 14 amino acids. Germline V gene data show CDR1 as MDHEN and CDR2 as SYDVKM. V was clipped by 7 bases and J by 2 bases, with 12 bases between them. The CDR3 reads CASNTGSAGNTIYF. In nucleotides, the CDR3 is TGTGCCAGCAATACAGGGTCGGCTGGAAACACCATATATTTT.

The rearrangement uses TRBV2 and TRBJ1-1; TRBD1 might be the D (6 bases). Germline V gives CDR1 SNHLY, CDR2 FYNNEI. This CDR3 is 11 amino acids long. Trimming pared 6 bases from V and 10 bases from J, leaving 12 bases between. DNA of the CDR3: TGTGCCAGCAGGGCAGGGGCCCGAGCTTTCTTT. Its protein is CASRAGARAFF.

The J gene is TRBJ1-5, the V gene TRBV7-3; D unresolved. The CDR3 runs to 13 residues. With 2 bases removed from V and 5 bases from J, the gap between germline ends came to 7 bases. Germline CDR1 is SGHTA and CDR2 is FQGTGA. In nucleotides, the CDR3 is TGTGCCAGCAGCTTAGCACCGTATCAGCCCCAGCATTTT. Amino acids: CASSLAPYQPQHF.

This clone showed up just once. This chain uses TRBV11-2 with TRBJ1-2, with D maybe TRBD1 (6 bases). Germline V gene data show CDR1 as SGHAT and CDR2 as FQNNGV. V dropped 3 bases and J dropped 6 bases, with 17 bases sitting between them. The CDR3 is 15 amino acids. Here the CDR3 reads CASSFGVGARHGYTF. CDR3 nucleotide sequence: TGTGCCAGCAGCTTTGGGGTGGGGGCCCGTCATGGCTACACCTTC.

The V and J genes are TRBV6-5 and TRBJ1-3; D is unclear. Germline V gene sequence: CDR1 MNHEY, CDR2 SVGAGI. CDR3 size: 14 residues. V lost 5 bases to trimming and J lost 1 base, with 9 bases between them. CDR3 sequence: CASSTRRSGNTIYF. CDR3 nucleotide sequence: TGTGCCAGCAGTACGCGGAGGTCTGGAAACACCATATATTTT.

V usage is TRBV2 and J usage is TRBJ2-2; 11 bases are a match to TRBD1. This CDR3 has 14 amino acids. Trimming at V came to 9 bases and at J to 5 bases, leaving 5 bases not matched to a gene. The germline V gene has CDR1 SNHLY and CDR2 FYNNEI. The CDR3 spells CARSDRGRTGELFF. Written as DNA, the CDR3 is TGTGCCAGATCGGACAGGGGGCGTACCGGGGAGCTGTTTTTT.

The J gene is TRBJ2-4, the V gene TRBV3-1 (or the pseudogene TRBV3-2); the match to TRBD2 covers 7 bases. The CDR3 contains 17 residues. The V gene end was trimmed by 0 bases and the J gene end by 8 bases; junction bases not matched to a gene: 13. Germline V gene sequence: CDR1 LGHDT, CDR2 YNNKEL (reference sequence). CDR3 in DNA: TGTGCCAGCAGCCAAGATAATGAAGGACTAGACGGGGACATTCAGTACTTC. It yields the protein CASSQDNEGLDGDIQYF.

This clone was recorded a few times. The gene calls are TRBV30 and TRBJ1-5; D is undetermined. CDR3 length: 13 amino acids. Germline CDR1 reads GTSNPN; CDR2 reads SVGIG (reference sequence). Between the trimmed V and J ends, which lost 0 bases and 6 bases, there was a span of 9 bases. CDR3 DNA: TGTGCCTGGAGTGTAGACACTGGTCAGCCCCAGCATTTT. Protein product: CAWSVDTGQPQHF.

This chain links TRBV5-1 with TRBJ2-3; D may be TRBD1 or TRBD2 (6 bases each). This CDR3 is built from 16 residues. The ends were cut back, 4 bases at V and 3 bases at J, with 18 bases in the middle. The V gene's germline CDR1 is SGHRS and CDR2 YFSETQ. CDR3 DNA: TGCGCCAGCAGCCCCGGATGGCAGGGGAGGACAGATACGCAGTATTTT. Its protein product is CASSPGWQGRTDTQYF.

The chain is built from TRBV18 and TRBJ2-2; D may match TRBD1 or TRBD2 (6 bases each). The V end lost 2 bases, the J end lost 1 base, and 14 bases lay between the germline ends. From germline, CDR1 is KGHSH and CDR2 LQKENI. The CDR3 totals 17 residues. The DNA for the CDR3 is TGTGCCAGCTCACCAGGAGGGGGGCCGCTGAACACCGGGGAGCTGTTTTTT. Protein product: CASSPGGGPLNTGELFF. Full variable domain (rest looked up from reference TRBV18 and TRBJ2-2): NAGVMQNPRHLVRRRGQEARLRCSPMKGHSHVYWYRQLPEEGLKFMVYLQKENIIDESGMPKERFSAEFPKEGPSILRIQQVVRGDSAAYFCASSPGGGPLNTGELFFGEGSRLTVL.

This chain links TRBV6-4 with TRBJ2-1, with 10 bases identical to TRBD2. Germline-derived CDR1 and CDR2 are MRHNA and SNTAGT. This CDR3 contains 17 residues. Trimming took 3 bases from V and 1 from J; bases not matched to a gene: 6. The CDR3 DNA follows: TGTGCCAGCAGTGAGGCAGCGGGGGGGTTTTCCTACAATGAGCAGTTCTTC. Its translation: CASSEAAGGFSYNEQFF.

The chain combines TRBV5-1 with TRBJ1-1; possible D gene TRBD1, 5 bases. This CDR3 is 12 amino acids long. The V gene's germline CDR1 is SGHRS and CDR2 YFSETQ. V was cut by 3 bases and J by 3 bases, with 6 bases left in between. CDR3 bases: TGCGCCAGCAGCTCACAGGACACTGAAGCTTTCTTT. It translates to CASSSQDTEAFF.

The genes are TRBV2 and TRBJ2-7; 9 bases fit TRBD1. The V segment lost 5 bases and the J segment 1 base; nucleotides outside the gene matches: 6. The V gene's germline CDR1 is SNHLY and CDR2 FYNNEI. This CDR3 spans 15 amino acids. The CDR3 DNA follows: TGTGCCAGCAGTCCCGGGACAGGGAGTTCCTACGAGCAGTACTTC. Its translation is CASSPGTGSSYEQYF.

The J gene is TRBJ2-3, the V gene TRBV7-4, with 11 bases lining up with TRBD2. J lost 0 bases, V lost 1 base, and 6 bases had no gene match. Germline V gene lookup returns CDR1 SGHVT and CDR2 SQSDAQ. There are 18 residues in the CDR3. This CDR3 is CASSLESSGGLSTDTQYF. The CDR3 DNA sequence: TGTGCCAGCAGCTTAGAGTCTAGCGGGGGGCTAAGCACAGATACGCAGTATTTT.

This chain joins TRBV9 and TRBJ1-4; D perhaps matches TRBD1 (5 bases). V lost 3 bases, J lost 8 bases, and 11 bases lay in between. CDR3 length: 13 amino acids. Germline V gene lookup returns CDR1 SGDLS and CDR2 YYNGEE. The CDR3 sequence is CASSADSGEKLFF. CDR3 coding DNA: TGTGCCAGCAGCGCCGACAGCGGGGAAAAACTGTTTTTT.